This T cell receptor (beta chain) originates from a study of shared clonotypes between healthy human individuals. Study-level background: The plates for each donor numbered three CD4 naive, three CD4 memory, two CD8 naive and one CD8 memory. General observations from the study: Several donors shared around 5.1% of their naive CD4 clonotypes.

TCRdb's copy holds only in-frame clones and misses some; the assay was immunoSEQ multiplex PCR. The table has some 2,400,000 clones, around 95% seen once. Donors comprised only Caucasian adults living in Nashville, Tennessee. The investigators split CD4+ cells into a CD45RA+ naive subset and a CD45RA-negative memory subset. This CDR3 has 13 amino acids. The V end was cut by 6 bases, the J end by 6 bases, with 18 bases between. The germline CDR1 and CDR2 sequences are SQVTM and ANQGSEA. To note about this clone: Its target is not known.

The chain is built from TRBV29-1 and TRBJ2-7; possible D gene TRBD2, 5 bases. The source material was naive CD4+ T cells sorted from blood. Subset in this sample: CD45RA+ positively selected. This TCR derives from a man between 18 and 29 years old in good health. This chain's CDR3 is CSVPSGKGTEQYF. The CDR3 bases are TGCAGCGTCCCATCGGGGAAGGGTACCGAGCAGTACTTC.